The clone carrying this TCR beta chain has only a few counts. Its specificity is unknown. Sequence at one end of the junction differs from germline and may be a read error. Built from TCR beta cDNA, the libraries had unique molecular identifiers in them. TCRdb ran MiXCR on the PCR reads and lists one entry per CDR3 protein. The data show about 400,000 distinct CDR3 sequences, with roughly 36% seen just once and around an eighth held by the top ten. This sample is part of a study of post-analysis software for immune sequencing data. General study points: A handful of TRBV segments were significantly more frequent in patients than in controls. TRBV5-6, TRBV5-1 and TRBV20-1 were among these segments.

Looked up from germline, CDR1 is SSHAT and CDR2 is FNYEAQ (reference sequence). The CDR3 has 13 residues. The TCR was taken from a girl aged 5-17 years with multiple sclerosis. V usage is TRBV7-7 and J usage is TRBJ2-1, with TRBD1 identical over 7 bases. Material for sequencing was blood. The DNA of the CDR3 is TGTGCTAGCAGCCACGGGACAGACAATGAGCAGTTCTTC. Protein product: CASSHGTDNEQFF.